The 9 T cell receptor beta chains given below trace back to one sample, sequenced in a study of shared T cell receptors in the human thymus. Using immunoSEQ multiplex PCR, the repertoire was profiled, and TCRdb retains in-frame clones only, with some absent. The table lists hundreds of thousands of clones, more than 70% of them singletons, with about 0.0094% in the top ten. These records were also assigned to another study, of human thymus T cells.

What was sequenced was thymocytes. Source of these receptors: a boy younger than two with a congenital heart defect.

This clone came up once. The V and J genes are TRBV10-1 and TRBJ1-4; TRBD1 is a possible D gene (6 bases). This CDR3 has 12 residues. V was trimmed by 7 bases and J by 8 bases, leaving 11 bases between them. From germline, CDR1 is WNHNN and CDR2 SYGVQD (reference sequence). CDR3 sequence: CASKTGLEKLFF. CDR3 DNA: TGCGCCAGCAAGACAGGCTTGGAAAAACTGTTTTTT.

The genes are TRBV9 and TRBJ2-1; D gene uncertain. CDR1 SGDLS and CDR2 YYNGEE come from the germline V gene. This CDR3 contains 16 residues. The V and J ends lost 4 bases and 0 bases respectively, with 14 bases between them. The CDR3 nucleotides are TGTGCCAGCAGCTTCACAATACTAACCTCCTACAATGAGCAGTTCTTC. Its translation is CASSFTILTSYNEQFF.

The chain is built from TRBV9 and TRBJ2-1, with 9 positions matching TRBD2. V was clipped by 0 bases and J by 4 bases; unmatched bases: 8. Germline loops: CDR1 SGDLS, CDR2 YYNGEE. CDR3 length: 17 residues. The CDR3 nucleotides read TGTGCCAGCAGCGTAGGGGTGCGGGAGGGCCAATACAATGAGCAGTTCTTC. It yields the protein CASSVGVREGQYNEQFF.

The chain carries TRBV14 and TRBJ1-1, with 7 bases matching TRBD1. Germline V CDR1 and CDR2: SGHDN, FVKESK. The CDR3 covers 14 residues. The ends lost 5 bases at V and 5 bases at J; junction bases unmatched: 8. This chain's CDR3 is CASSTHRGGTEAFF. The CDR3 DNA sequence: TGTGCCAGCAGCACCCACAGGGGAGGAACTGAAGCTTTCTTT.

The chain uses TRBV14 and TRBJ2-2, with D possibly matching TRBD1 (5 bases). Per the germline V gene, CDR1 is SGHDN and CDR2 is FVKESK. Trimming left V 7 bases short and J 2 bases short, with 11 bases between. This CDR3 comprises 14 residues. This chain's CDR3 is CASTPGHNTGELFF. In DNA, the CDR3 is TGTGCCAGCACCCCCGGACACAACACCGGGGAGCTGTTTTTT.

The rearrangement links TRBV15 to TRBJ1-5; D is uncertain. Trimming pared 5 bases from V and 6 bases from J, leaving 11 bases between. The CDR3 consists of 13 residues. Per the germline V gene, CDR1 is LNHNV and CDR2 is YYDKDF (reference sequence). The CDR3 loop is CATSGRMFQPQHF. In DNA, the CDR3 is TGTGCCACCAGCGGCAGGATGTTTCAGCCCCAGCATTTT. Full variable domain (outside the CDR3, taken from reference TRBV15 and TRBJ1-5): DAMVIQNPRYQVTQFGKPVTLSCSQTLNHNVMYWYQQKSSQAPKLLFHYYDKDFNNEADTPDNFQSRRPNTSFCFLDIRSPGLGDTAMYLCATSGRMFQPQHFGDGTRLSIL.

V and J are TRBV4-1 and TRBJ2-1, with D possibly TRBD1 on 6 matching bases. This CDR3 has 15 residues. The V gene lost 1 base and the J gene lost 3 bases, with 10 bases spanning the gap. Germline CDR1 and CDR2: MGHRA and YSYEKL. CDR3 loop: CASSQAWDNYNEQFF. Here the CDR3 DNA reads TGCGCCAGCAGCCAAGCCTGGGACAACTACAATGAGCAGTTCTTC.

V gene TRBV4-3 combines with J gene TRBJ2-7, with 12 bases lining up with TRBD2. The CDR3 extends over 22 amino acids. Germline CDR1 and CDR2: LGHNA and YSLEER. With 1 base clipped from V and 3 bases from J, the junction kept 22 bases outside the gene matches. CDR3 region: CASSQANHFLGQGLAGDYEQYF. CDR3 in DNA: TGCGCCAGCAGCCAAGCGAACCACTTTCTTGGACAGGGACTAGCGGGTGACTACGAGCAGTACTTC.

V gene TRBV28 combines with J gene TRBJ2-7; 8 bases are a match to TRBD1. V gave up 3 bases and J gave up 3 bases; unmatched junction bases: 7. Looked up from germline, CDR1 is MDHEN and CDR2 is SYDVKM. The CDR3 consists of 15 residues. DNA of the CDR3: TGTGCCAGCAGTTTTCTCACAGGGGGAGACTACGAGCAGTACTTC. The encoded protein is CASSFLTGGDYEQYF.